Below are 24 T cell receptor beta chains sequenced from a single sample in a study of CD8 T cells in ankylosing spondylitis. TCRdb reprocessed the 5' RACE reads with MiXCR, giving one entry per CDR3 protein. The top ten clones hold 3.5% of a sample with 250,000 to 350,000 distinct CDR3 sequences, under 25% of them seen once. The sequenced sample consisted of blood, either unsorted or a sorted T cell fraction (not recorded which). These receptors were taken from a female donor with ankylosing spondylitis or in good health (not recorded which).

The chain carries TRBV9 and TRBJ1-2; possible D gene TRBD1, 6 bases. Germline CDR1 and CDR2: SGDLS and YYNGEE. The germline V and J ends were trimmed by 4 bases and 7 bases, with 14 bases remaining between them. This CDR3 spans 13 amino acids. CDR3 coding DNA: TGTGCCAGCAGCCCGGCAGGGGACGTTGGCTACACCTTC. Translated, it gives CASSPAGDVGYTF.

This chain connects TRBV29-1 to TRBJ2-2; 14 nucleotides align to TRBD2. V gave up 6 bases and J gave up 6 bases; unmatched junction bases: 9. This CDR3 has 16 amino acids. Germline CDR1 SQVTM, CDR2 ANQGSEA. CDR3 loop: CSVAGLAGAGAGELFF. In DNA form, the CDR3 reads TGCAGCGTCGCGGGACTAGCGGGAGCGGGCGCCGGGGAGCTGTTTTTT.

V gene TRBV20-1 combines with J gene TRBJ2-2, with D perhaps TRBD1 or TRBD2 (5 bases each). CDR1 and CDR2 from the germline V gene are DFQATT and SNEGSKA (reference sequence). V gave up 1 base and J gave up 6 bases, with 9 bases separating them. The CDR3 runs 13 residues. In DNA, the CDR3 is TGCAGTGCTAGAGTGGGGGTGGCCGGGGAGCTGTTTTTT. Protein product: CSARVGVAGELFF.

The chain recombines TRBV7-8 with TRBJ2-7, with a weak D call TRBD2 (5 bases). The germline V gene encodes CDR1 SGHVS and CDR2 FQNEAQ. The CDR3 extends over 15 amino acids. Trimming removed 5 bases at V and 6 bases at J, with 20 bases between. As DNA, the CDR3 is TGTGCCAGCAGCCCTATAGTCGGGGTCTACTCCGAGCAGTACTTC. It is translated as CASSPIVGVYSEQYF.

There are a few counts of this clonotype. The chain is built from TRBV20-1 and TRBJ2-3, with a tentative D call TRBD1 (6 bases). Germline V gene data show CDR1 as DFQATT and CDR2 as SNEGSKA (reference sequence). The CDR3 is 13 residues long. V lost 5 bases, J lost 0 bases, and 9 bases lay in between. In nucleotides, the CDR3 is TGCAGTGCTGGACAGTTTAGCACAGATACGCAGTATTTT. It yields the protein CSAGQFSTDTQYF.

This clonotype was detected a few times. The rearrangement links TRBV6-1 to TRBJ1-6; D unresolved. Germline V CDR1 and CDR2: MNHNS, SASEGT. V was trimmed by 8 bases and J by 3 bases, leaving 14 bases between them. The length of the CDR3 is 15 residues. CDR3 nucleotide sequence: TGTGCCAGCCGGACGGGTAGAGTCTATAATTCACCCCTCCACTTT. This encodes CASRTGRVYNSPLHF.

This chain connects TRBV5-1 to TRBJ1-1, with 7 bases that match TRBD1. Germline trimming cut 4 bases from V and 4 bases from J; bases unmatched to any gene: 16. CDR1 is SGHRS, CDR2 YFSETQ, per germline. The CDR3 covers 17 residues. The CDR3 sequence: CASSNSGSGGFPTEAFF. DNA of the CDR3: TGCGCCAGCAGCAACTCCGGCTCAGGGGGATTTCCCACTGAAGCTTTCTTT.

V usage is TRBV10-3 and J usage is TRBJ2-7; 7 bases match TRBD2. The CDR3 contains 14 residues. The germline V gene has CDR1 ENHRY and CDR2 SYGVKD. With V trimmed by 0 bases and J by 4 bases, 3 bases remained unmatched. CDR3 sequence (DNA): TGTGCCATCAGTGAGTCGACCGGGGGGTACGAGCAGTACTTC. Translated: CAISESTGGYEQYF.

This clonotype has a handful of counts. J is TRBJ2-3 and V is TRBV5-5, with D uncertain. Per the germline V gene, CDR1 is SGHKS and CDR2 is YYEKEE (reference sequence). CDR3 length equals 16 residues. V gave up 4 bases and J gave up 1 base, with 16 bases separating them. CDR3 loop: CASSRFLGPGTDTQYF. CDR3 nucleotides: TGTGCCAGCAGCCGCTTCCTTGGACCAGGCACAGATACGCAGTATTTT.

The chain links TRBV6-1 to TRBJ2-1, with 16 bases fitting TRBD2. In germline, CDR1 is MNHNS, CDR2 SASEGT. The CDR3 has 19 residues. J was trimmed by 7 bases and V by 6 bases; bases with no gene match: 15. CDR3: CASRSFGTSGRDFANEQFF. The CDR3 DNA reads TGTGCCAGCAGATCATTCGGGACTAGCGGGAGGGATTTTGCTAATGAGCAGTTCTTC.

V is TRBV3-1 and J is TRBJ2-1; tentatively, D is TRBD1 (6 bases). Looked up from germline, CDR1 is LGHDT and CDR2 is YNNKEL (reference sequence). V was trimmed by 4 bases and J by 1 base, leaving 14 bases between them. The CDR3 consists of 16 residues. The CDR3 nucleotides are TGTGCCAGCAGCCCCCGAGGGGGTAGGTCCTACAATGAGCAGTTCTTC. It specifies CASSPRGGRSYNEQFF.

The CDR3 bases are TGTGCCAGCAGCTTACCAGGGAGGACCCATACACGCGATACGCAGTATTTT. Translating it yields CASSLPGRTHTRDTQYF. The J gene is TRBJ2-3, the V gene TRBV7-2, with a weak D call TRBD2 (6 bases). Germline V lookup: CDR1 SGHTA, CDR2 FQGNSA. V shed 2 bases and J shed 6 bases, with 21 bases lying between them. CDR3 length equals 17 residues.

The V gene is TRBV7-2, the J gene TRBJ1-4; D is unclear. Germline lookup yields CDR1 SGHTA and CDR2 FQGNSA. CDR3 length: 15 residues. V was shortened by 4 bases and J by 8 bases, with 17 bases between the two germline ends. The CDR3, as DNA: TGTGCCAGCAGCTCCCCCGGCGGGCTTGGAGAAAAACTGTTTTTT. It translates to CASSSPGGLGEKLFF.

This clonotype has at least ten counts. The chain has TRBV27 and TRBJ1-2, with D tentatively TRBD1 (5 bases). V was trimmed by 3 bases and J by 3 bases, leaving 8 bases between them. The CDR3 has 13 amino acids. Germline V gene sequence: CDR1 MNHEY, CDR2 SMNVEV (reference sequence). The CDR3 spells CASSLGGYYGYTF. CDR3 nucleotides: TGTGCCAGCAGTTTGGGGGGTTACTATGGCTACACCTTC.

This clonotype came up a few times. This chain uses TRBV3-1 with TRBJ2-1; 10 nucleotides line up with TRBD2. The length of the CDR3 is 18 residues. With 2 bases clipped from V and 9 bases from J, the junction kept 16 bases outside the gene matches. Germline V gene lookup returns CDR1 LGHDT and CDR2 YNNKEL (reference sequence). The CDR3 coding sequence is TGTGCCAGCAGCCAAACCCCCCGGGCTAGCGGGAGAGGAGGTGAGCAGTTCTTC. This gives the protein CASSQTPRASGRGGEQFF.

This clonotype turned up a few times. The rearrangement uses TRBV7-9 and TRBJ2-1; TRBD1 matches 8 bases. Germline CDR1 reads SEHNR; CDR2 reads FQNEAQ (reference sequence). V dropped 0 bases and J dropped 6; count of bases not matched to a gene: 10. This CDR3 is built from 17 residues. This chain's CDR3 is CASSLAKAGGRRNEQFF. The DNA of the CDR3 is TGTGCCAGCAGCTTAGCGAAGGCAGGGGGCAGACGCAATGAGCAGTTCTTC.

V and J are TRBV12-3 or TRBV12-4 and TRBJ2-3; the match to TRBD2 covers 16 bases. CDR3 length: 19 residues. The J segment lost 2 bases and the V segment lost 7 bases, leaving 12 bases of the junction unmatched. CDR3: CASNSGTSGRAKNTDTQYF. The CDR3 bases are TGTGCCAGCAATTCCGGGACTAGCGGGAGGGCCAAGAACACAGATACGCAGTATTTT.

The sample holds a few counts of this clonotype. This chain joins TRBV6-2 or TRBV6-3 and TRBJ2-1; possible D gene TRBD2, 6 bases. Trimming pared 8 bases from V and 5 bases from J, leaving 16 bases between. The germline CDR1 and CDR2 sequences are MNHEY and SVGEGT. The CDR3 sequence is 14 residues long. This chain's CDR3 is CASGSGEGNNEQFF. The CDR3 coding sequence is TGTGCCAGCGGGTCGGGAGAAGGGAACAATGAGCAGTTCTTC.

This clonotype was detected only once. A junction boundary mismatches the germline segment, possibly from a read error. This chain links TRBV4-2 with TRBJ2-1, with D perhaps matching TRBD2 (5 bases). The CDR3 runs 16 residues. CDR1 and CDR2 (germline): LGHNA, YNFKEQ. The CDR3 DNA follows: TGTTCCAGCAGCCAGGAAACTAGTGCCTCCTACAATGAGCAGTTCTTC. Translation gives CSSSQETSASYNEQFF.

The CDR3 protein is CASSATGLAGGHSYEQYF. The CDR3 DNA follows: TGTGCCAGCTCAGCGACGGGACTAGCGGGAGGGCACTCCTACGAGCAGTACTTC. This rearrangement joins TRBV18 to TRBJ2-7; TRBD2 aligns across 16 bases. The CDR3 totals 18 residues. CDR1 and CDR2 from the germline V gene are KGHSH and LQKENI. Trimming took 5 bases from V and 0 from J; bases not matched to a gene: 7.

This rearrangement joins TRBV18 to TRBJ2-3; TRBD2 matches at 12 bases. This CDR3 has 17 residues. The germline V gene has CDR1 KGHSH and CDR2 LQKENI. J lost 4 bases, V lost 3 bases, and 8 bases had no gene match. CDR3 protein: CASSPYGLAGGPDTQYF. In DNA, the CDR3 is TGTGCCAGCTCACCCTACGGGCTAGCGGGAGGGCCAGATACGCAGTATTTT.

This clonotype showed up just a few times. The chain links TRBV6-6 to TRBJ2-3; D may match TRBD1 or TRBD2 (5 bases each). CDR1 is MNHNY and CDR2 is SVGAGI in the germline V gene (reference sequence). V lost 5 bases, J lost 4 bases, and 10 bases lay in between. This CDR3 is 13 amino acids long. CDR3 residues: CASSARGADTQYF. The CDR3 bases are TGTGCCAGCAGTGCCAGAGGGGCAGATACGCAGTATTTT.

This clonotype was counted a few times. The CDR3 nucleotides are TGTGCCAGCAGTTCTCCAGGGGGAGCTTTCTTT. It encodes CASSSPGGAFF. V is TRBV28 and J is TRBJ1-1; 7 bases align to TRBD1. The trim removed 4 bases at V and 10 bases at J, leaving 3 bases unmatched. This CDR3 is 11 amino acids long. CDR1 and CDR2 from the germline V gene are MDHEN and SYDVKM.

This clonotype has just a few counts. J is TRBJ2-1 and V is TRBV20-1, with a tentative D call TRBD1 (7 bases). Trimming removed 6 bases from V and 0 bases from J, with 21 bases in between. CDR1 DFQATT and CDR2 SNEGSKA come from the germline V gene (reference sequence). This CDR3 is built from 17 residues. This CDR3 is CSAPAGLRGASYNEQFF. In DNA, the CDR3 is TGCAGTGCCCCGGCCGGCCTCAGGGGGGCCTCCTACAATGAGCAGTTCTTC.